The T cell receptor beta chain under discussion was sequenced for a study of blood T cell repertoires in COVID-19. Looking at the study overall: T cells, B-cell-depleted T cells, or PBMCs supplied cDNA or gDNA.

CDR3 length equals 12 residues. The trim removed 5 bases at V and 3 bases at J, leaving 1 base unmatched. Germline V CDR1 and CDR2: MNHEY, SVGAGI. Repertoires were generated with immunoSEQ multiplex PCR, while TCRdb's copy carries only in-frame clones and drops some. The table lists about 1,700 clones, approximately 84% of them singletons, with approximately 15% in the top ten. The sample consisted of peripheral blood. This sequence was found in a man aged 65 to 79 with active COVID-19. This chain uses TRBV6-5 with TRBJ2-7; 7 positions agree with TRBD1. Here the CDR3 reads CASSPGGYEQYF. DNA of the CDR3: TGTGCCAGCAGTCCAGGGGGCTACGAGCAGTACTTC.